This TCR beta chain was sequenced during a study of T cell responses to AZD1222 COVID-19 vaccine. Notes on the study in general: Recipients of two AZD1222 doses showed rising Spike-specific TCR breadth and depth.

Profiled with immunoSEQ multiplex PCR; TCRdb holds only in-frame clones, not every one. The sample gives about 110,000 clones, roughly 90% of which show up once; roughly 7.6% is in the top ten. Germline lookup yields CDR1 MGHRA and CDR2 YSYEKL. The CDR3 has 13 residues. V lost 3 bases and J lost 8, with 10 bases in between. Points on this clone: The antigen is unknown.

The gene calls are TRBV4-1 and TRBJ1-4; D is perhaps TRBD1 (5 bases). The TCR originated in an adult in good health. This specimen consisted of peripheral blood, obtained on day 0 of AZD1222 vaccination. The CDR3 loop reads CASSHLGGEKLFF. In DNA form, the CDR3 reads TGCGCCAGCAGCCATTTGGGGGGAGAAAAACTGTTTTTT.